The TCR beta chain described here comes from a study of T-cell reconstitution after alpha-beta-depleted transplantation in children. TCRbeta library construction was performed incorporating unique molecular identifiers. TCRdb processed the PCR reads anew with MiXCR; each CDR3 protein has one entry. The sample yields about 610,000 distinct CDR3 sequences, roughly 10% seen once. This clonotype was counted only a few times. This CDR3 is 15 amino acids long. Germline CDR1 is ENHRY and CDR2 is SYGVKD. Trimming removed 11 bases from V and 0 bases from J, with 17 bases in between. The receptor was isolated from a human donor who donated a stem cell graft to a child with acute myeloid leukemia. This specimen consisted of PBMCs from the stem cell graft donor, obtained from the stem cell graft. The genes are TRBV10-3 and TRBJ1-3; D possibly corresponds to TRBD1 (6 bases). In DNA form, the CDR3 reads TGTGCCGCGCGCCAGGGGTTTAACTCTGGAAACACCATATATTTT. It is translated as CAARQGFNSGNTIYF.